The 8 T cell receptor beta chains below all came from one sample that was sequenced in a study of blood T cells in healthy people across ages. Combining a sample-barcoded 5' primer with a J-beta primer mix, a second PCR ran for roughly 6 to 11 cycles. TCRdb fed the 5' RACE reads into MiXCR, producing one record per CDR3 protein. The data show more than 900,000 distinct CDR3 sequences, roughly 24% seen once. These data were also filed under a second study, of T cells of mothers and their children.

The sample comprised blood. These receptors came from a girl aged 2-15 years in good health.

The chain is built from TRBV7-8 and TRBJ2-3; TRBD2 agrees at 9 bases. V lost 1 base and J lost 3; bases outside the gene matches: 5. Germline V gene lookup returns CDR1 SGHVS and CDR2 FQNEAQ. The CDR3 contains 16 residues. The CDR3 sequence is CASSLEYLAGTDTQYF. For the CDR3, the DNA is TGTGCCAGCAGCTTAGAGTACCTAGCGGGGACAGATACGCAGTATTTT.

This chain links TRBV10-3 with TRBJ2-1; possible D gene TRBD2, 6 bases. V was cut by 3 bases and J by 2 bases, with 8 bases left in between. The CDR3 spans 14 residues. Germline CDR1 is ENHRY and CDR2 is SYGVKD. The CDR3 region has the DNA TGTGCCATCAGTGACGGGAGCACCTACAATGAGCAGTTCTTC. Amino acid sequence: CAISDGSTYNEQFF.

The V and J genes are TRBV9 and TRBJ1-3, with TRBD1 matching over 7 bases. Per germline, CDR1 SGDLS and CDR2 YYNGEE. This CDR3 has 16 amino acids. V lost 4 bases to trimming and J lost 0 bases; unmatched junction nucleotides: 7. The DNA of the CDR3 is TGTGCCAGCAGCCCCCCGGGACAGCACTCTGGAAACACCATATATTTT. It is translated as CASSPPGQHSGNTIYF.

The chain joins TRBV5-1 to TRBJ1-1; no clear D gene. This CDR3 is 14 amino acids long. Germline lookup yields CDR1 SGHRS and CDR2 YFSETQ. Trimming removed 2 bases from V and 4 bases from J, with 12 bases in between. The CDR3 spells CASSFEKASTEAFF. CDR3 bases: TGCGCCAGCAGCTTCGAGAAAGCGAGCACTGAAGCTTTCTTT.

This clonotype was seen only a few times. The J gene is TRBJ1-2, the V gene TRBV20-1; D is possibly TRBD1 (5 bases). This CDR3 comprises 15 residues. V was pared by 3 bases and J by 7 bases, with 21 bases between. The germline gives CDR1 DFQATT, CDR2 SNEGSKA (reference sequence). The chain's CDR3 is CSASGESGALFGYTF. CDR3 nucleotides: TGCAGTGCTAGTGGCGAATCCGGGGCCCTTTTTGGCTACACCTTC.

In this sample, this clonotype turned up many times. The rearrangement uses TRBV12-3 or TRBV12-4 and TRBJ1-4; D uncertain. Trimming pared 3 bases from V and 0 bases from J, leaving 8 bases between. The CDR3 spans 15 residues. The CDR3 DNA sequence: TGTGCCAGCAGTTTCGGCGGCGCAACTAATGAAAAACTGTTTTTT. It yields the protein CASSFGGATNEKLFF.

This clonotype has just a few counts. The rearrangement uses TRBV2 and TRBJ2-4, with a possible D match to TRBD2 (5 bases). CDR1 is SNHLY and CDR2 is FYNNEI in the germline V gene. With 4 bases removed from V and 5 bases from J, the gap between germline ends came to 9 bases. This CDR3 region has 13 residues. The CDR3 DNA sequence: TGTGCCAGCAGTGGAGACGGGGAAAACATTCAGTACTTC. It encodes CASSGDGENIQYF.

V is TRBV29-1 and J is TRBJ2-3, with D perhaps TRBD2 (6 bases). The V gene's germline CDR1 is SQVTM and CDR2 ANQGSEA. This CDR3 spans 16 amino acids. Trimming took off 4 bases at V and 2 bases at J, with 19 bases between the two ends. CDR3 protein: CSVAEMEGRDTDTQYF. The CDR3 bases are TGCAGCGTTGCTGAGATGGAGGGCCGAGACACAGATACGCAGTATTTT.